This T cell receptor beta chain originates from a study of CD8 T cells in ankylosing spondylitis. MiXCR was run by TCRdb on the 5' RACE reads, yielding one entry per CDR3 protein. The sample lists tens of thousands of distinct CDR3 sequences, about 5.2% seen once, with about 2.2% in the top ten. The CDR3 consists of 14 residues. Unmatched junction bases numbered 8, after V lost 4 bases and J lost 5 bases. Germline assignment: CDR1 SGHRS and CDR2 YFSETQ. This clonotype was sampled from a male donor with ankylosing spondylitis or in good health (not recorded which). The sample consisted of blood, either unsorted or a sorted T cell fraction (not recorded which). The genes are TRBV5-1 and TRBJ2-5; 7 bases are shared with TRBD1. CDR3 sequence reads: CASSPTGARETQYF. The CDR3 DNA reads TGCGCCAGCAGCCCAACAGGGGCGCGGGAGACCCAGTACTTC.